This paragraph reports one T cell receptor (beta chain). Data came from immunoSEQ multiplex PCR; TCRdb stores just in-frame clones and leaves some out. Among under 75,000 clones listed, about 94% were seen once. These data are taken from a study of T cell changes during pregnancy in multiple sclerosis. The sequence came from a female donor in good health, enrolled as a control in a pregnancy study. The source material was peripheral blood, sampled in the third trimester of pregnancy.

The CDR3 is CASSVGSAETQYF. CDR3 coding DNA: TGTGCCAGCAGCGTTGGTAGCGCAGAGACCCAGTACTTC. The gene calls are TRBV9 and TRBJ2-5; the D gene is possibly TRBD2 (5 bases). This CDR3 is 13 amino acids long. The germline V gene encodes CDR1 SGDLS and CDR2 YYNGEE. With 2 bases removed from V and 4 bases from J, the gap between germline ends came to 9 bases.